The 17 T cell receptor beta chains below were found in one sample sequenced in a study of shared clonotypes between healthy human individuals. The repertoire was sequenced with immunoSEQ multiplex PCR; TCRdb's copy has only in-frame clones and lacks some. The top ten hold about 2% of the sample, which has about 670,000 clones, about two thirds seen once. The sequenced sample was memory CD4+ T cells sorted from blood. Described subset: CD45RA-negative fraction. The receptors here all came from a woman in her twenties or thirties in good health.

J is TRBJ2-2 and V is TRBV7-9, with D unclear. The V gene lost 3 bases and the J gene lost 9 bases, with 8 bases spanning the gap. The CDR3 is 12 amino acids. The V gene's germline CDR1 is SEHNR and CDR2 FQNEAQ (reference sequence). This CDR3 reads CASSFPDRELFF. The CDR3 nucleotides read TGTGCCAGCAGCTTCCCAGACCGGGAGCTGTTTTTT.

This clone was seen only a few times. Distinct nucleotide sequences in the sample also encode this CDR3. This chain joins TRBV27 and TRBJ1-3; no definite D call. This CDR3 has 13 amino acids. The V gene lost 3 bases and the J gene lost 0 bases, with 3 bases spanning the gap. Germline V gene sequence: CDR1 MNHEY, CDR2 SMNVEV (reference sequence). The CDR3 DNA reads TGTGCCAGCAGTTTGAACTCTGGAAACACCATATATTTT. This encodes CASSLNSGNTIYF.

This chain connects TRBV11-1 to TRBJ1-4; D is unclear. V lost 4 bases to trimming and J lost 8 bases, with 14 bases between them. The CDR3 length is 14 residues. Looked up from germline, CDR1 is SGHAT and CDR2 is FQDESV (reference sequence). The CDR3: CASSSRGPREKLFF. In DNA, the CDR3 is TGTGCCAGCAGCTCCCGAGGGCCGAGGGAAAAACTGTTTTTT.

V usage is TRBV21-1 and J usage is TRBJ2-7. TRBV21-1 is designated a pseudogene. CDR3 length equals 16 residues. The CDR3 sequence is CASSKGGGGYSYEQYF. DNA of the CDR3: TGTGCCAGCAGCAAAGGAGGAGGGGGGTACTCCTACGAGCAGTACTTC.

The CDR3 DNA is TGTGCCACCAAAAACCCGGGACTAGCCCACAATGAGCAGTTCTTC. Translation gives CATKNPGLAHNEQFF. V usage is TRBV6-1 and J usage is TRBJ2-1, with TRBD2 matching 9 bases. V lost 10 bases, J lost 5 bases, and 12 bases stayed unmatched. CDR1 MNHNS and CDR2 SASEGT come from the germline V gene. The CDR3 loop spans 15 amino acids.

The V call is TRBV27, the J call TRBJ2-7, with TRBD2 identical over 7 bases. This CDR3 spans 13 amino acids. Germline V CDR1 and CDR2: MNHEY, SMNVEV (reference sequence). V gave up 9 bases and J gave up 7 bases; unmatched junction bases: 12. CDR3 protein: CARTAGRSTEQYF. The DNA of the CDR3 is TGTGCCAGGACAGCGGGAAGATCTACGGAGCAGTACTTC.

V gene TRBV19 combines with J gene TRBJ1-1, with 11 bases lining up with TRBD1. This CDR3 spans 14 amino acids. Germline trimming cut 5 bases from V and 2 bases from J; bases unmatched to any gene: 1. The germline V gene has CDR1 LNHDA and CDR2 SQIVND (reference sequence). This chain's CDR3 is CASSRTGGNTEAFF. The CDR3 DNA reads TGTGCCAGTAGTCGGACAGGGGGCAACACTGAAGCTTTCTTT.

The V call is TRBV27, the J call TRBJ1-2; 9 nucleotides line up with TRBD1. CDR3 length: 15 amino acids. Per germline, CDR1 MNHEY and CDR2 SMNVEV (reference sequence). The V segment lost 4 bases and the J segment 6 bases; nucleotides outside the gene matches: 9. CDR3 sequence reads: CASSSSLGTGHGYTF. The CDR3 nucleotides are TGTGCCAGCAGTTCTTCTCTGGGGACAGGGCATGGCTACACCTTC.

CDR3 sequence: CASSQYGRNSYNEQFF. CDR3 nucleotides: TGTGCCAGCAGCCAATACGGACGGAACTCCTACAATGAGCAGTTCTTC. The rearrangement uses TRBV5-6 and TRBJ2-1; D not certain. There are 16 residues in the CDR3. The germline V gene encodes CDR1 SGHDT and CDR2 YYEEEE. The V and J ends lost 4 bases and 0 bases respectively, with 14 bases between them.

The V gene is TRBV5-1, the J gene TRBJ2-3, with 8 bases matching TRBD2. The CDR3 contains 13 residues. Trimming removed 3 bases from V and 5 bases from J; junction bases left unmatched: 2. Germline-derived CDR1 and CDR2 are SGHRS and YFSETQ. The CDR3 coding sequence is TGCGCCAGCAGCTGGAGCGGGAGAGATACGCAGTATTTT. Amino acid sequence: CASSWSGRDTQYF.

The rearrangement joins TRBV27 to TRBJ2-1, with TRBD1 matching over 7 bases. The CDR3 contains 13 residues. Germline assignment: CDR1 MNHEY and CDR2 SMNVEV (reference sequence). V shed 6 bases and J 7 bases; nucleotides not matched to a gene: 6. The CDR3 reads CASSTGEKNEQFF. In DNA form, the CDR3 reads TGTGCCAGCAGCACAGGGGAAAAGAATGAGCAGTTCTTC.

V gene TRBV30 combines with J gene TRBJ1-4; D is uncertain. The length of the CDR3 is 14 residues. The germline V and J ends were trimmed by 0 bases and 8 bases, with 13 bases remaining between them. Germline V lookup: CDR1 GTSNPN, CDR2 SVGIG (reference sequence). The CDR3 bases are TGTGCCTGGAGTGTAGGGTCTCGGAGGGAAAAACTGTTTTTT. This gives the protein CAWSVGSRREKLFF.

This clone has a count of ten or more. This sequence joins TRBV7-8 and TRBJ2-7; D gene uncertain. The V and J ends lost 3 bases and 3 bases respectively, with 9 bases between them. The CDR3 covers 13 residues. Per germline, CDR1 SGHVS and CDR2 FQNEAQ. The DNA of the CDR3 is TGTGCCAGCAGCTTCAGCCAGAGCTACGAGCAGTACTTC. Translating it yields CASSFSQSYEQYF. The full variable domain, with the rest looked up from reference TRBV7-8 and TRBJ2-7, is GAGVSQSPRYKVAKRGQDVALRCDPISGHVSLFWYQQALGQGPEFLTYFQNEAQLDKSGLPSDRFFAERPEGSVSTLKIQRTQQEDSAVYLCASSFSQSYEQYFGPGTRLTVT.

Concerning this clone itself: Other DNA sequences from this sample encode an identical CDR3 as well. The chain employs TRBV6-6 and TRBJ2-7, with D maybe TRBD2 (5 bases). CDR1 MNHNY and CDR2 SVGAGI come from the germline V gene (reference sequence). The CDR3 runs 12 residues. Trimming shortened V by 6 bases and J by 4 bases, and 10 bases separated the two germline ends. The CDR3 loop is CASSPGGYEQYF. The CDR3 nucleotides are TGTGCCAGCAGCCCCGGCGGGTACGAGCAGTACTTC.

This clone was counted a few times. This same CDR3 is encoded by further DNA sequences in the sample. The chain is built from TRBV5-1 and TRBJ2-1, with D unresolved. The CDR3 totals 15 residues. Germline values: CDR1 SGHRS, CDR2 YFSETQ. Trimming removed 0 bases at V and 0 bases at J, with 7 bases between. The CDR3 loop reads CASSLDSSSYNEQFF. The CDR3 region has the DNA TGCGCCAGCAGCTTGGACAGTTCCTCCTACAATGAGCAGTTCTTC.

The V and J genes are TRBV9 and TRBJ1-1, with a possible D match to TRBD1 (5 bases). The germline V gene encodes CDR1 SGDLS and CDR2 YYNGEE. V was shortened by 4 bases and J by 5 bases, with 18 bases between the two germline ends. This CDR3 is built from 15 residues. The CDR3, as DNA: TGTGCCAGCAGCCCCTCAGGGCTACCCGGAACTGAAGCTTTCTTT. Its protein is CASSPSGLPGTEAFF.

The V call is TRBV27, the J call TRBJ2-4; no clear D. Between the trimmed V and J ends, which lost 6 bases and 0 bases, there was a span of 9 bases. In germline, CDR1 is MNHEY, CDR2 SMNVEV (reference sequence). The CDR3 consists of 14 residues. As DNA, the CDR3 is TGTGCCAGCAGCACAGTACTAGCCAAAAACATTCAGTACTTC. Translated: CASSTVLAKNIQYF.